Following are 7 T cell receptor beta chains from one sample sequenced in a study of lymphopenia after photon versus proton radiotherapy. Repertoires were generated with immunoSEQ multiplex PCR, while TCRdb's copy carries only in-frame clones and drops some. The sample consists of 70,000 or so clones, less than 95% of them appearing once. The specimen was peripheral blood, collected from a patient treated with photon-based radiotherapy. Receptors originate from a middle-aged woman with cholangiocarcinoma.

V and J are TRBV5-4 and TRBJ1-3; D remains ambiguous. Germline V CDR1 and CDR2: SGHNT, YYREEE (reference sequence). There are 15 residues in the CDR3. Trimming took off 0 bases at V and 4 bases at J, with 11 bases between the two ends. CDR3 in amino acids: CASSLAGARGNTIYF. DNA of the CDR3: TGTGCCAGCAGCTTGGCGGGTGCACGCGGAAACACCATATATTTT.

The V and J genes are TRBV29-1 and TRBJ2-7; the match to TRBD1 covers 8 bases. The CDR3 spans 12 residues. With 1 base clipped from V and 5 bases from J, the junction kept 1 base outside the gene matches. From germline, CDR1 is SQVTM and CDR2 ANQGSEA. CDR3 nucleotides: TGCAGCGTTGAAGTACAGGGGGACGAGCAGTACTTC. Its protein product is CSVEVQGDEQYF.

The chain combines TRBV5-8 with TRBJ1-1, with TRBD1 matching over 9 bases. The length of the CDR3 is 15 residues. Trimming at V came to 4 bases and at J to 3 bases, leaving 7 bases not matched to a gene. In germline, CDR1 is SGHTS, CDR2 YDEGEE. CDR3 sequence reads: CASSTRDREDTEAFF. The DNA of the CDR3 is TGTGCCAGCAGCACAAGGGACAGGGAAGACACTGAAGCTTTCTTT.

The V gene is TRBV30, the J gene TRBJ1-3, with TRBD1 as a possible D gene (5 bases). The CDR3 extends over 14 amino acids. The germline CDR1 and CDR2 sequences are GTSNPN and SVGIG (reference sequence). Between the trimmed V and J ends, which lost 3 bases and 9 bases, there was a span of 18 bases. The CDR3 here is CAWRSIGALGTIYF. CDR3 DNA sequence: TGTGCCTGGAGATCTATCGGGGCCCTCGGCACCATATATTTT.

This chain uses TRBV6-5 with TRBJ1-1; perhaps TRBD1 as D (5 bases). The V and J ends lost 6 bases and 1 base respectively, with 9 bases between them. The CDR3 consists of 13 residues. Germline V gene lookup returns CDR1 MNHEY and CDR2 SVGAGI. DNA of the CDR3: TGTGCCAGCAGCTTCAGGGAGAACACTGAAGCTTTCTTT. It specifies CASSFRENTEAFF.

The rearrangement links TRBV28 to TRBJ1-5; D is uncertain. The CDR3 extends over 13 amino acids. Germline V CDR1 and CDR2: MDHEN, SYDVKM. The V and J ends lost 1 base and 4 bases respectively, with 5 bases between them. CDR3 nucleotide sequence: TGTGCCAGCAGTTTATCGGGGAATCAGCCCCAGCATTTT. Amino acid sequence: CASSLSGNQPQHF.

CDR3: CASSSQSMNTEAFF. CDR3 nucleotides: TGCGCCAGCAGCTCCCAAAGTATGAACACTGAAGCTTTCTTT. This chain uses TRBV5-1 with TRBJ1-1; D is unclear. Germline V gene data show CDR1 as SGHRS and CDR2 as YFSETQ. This CDR3 is 14 amino acids long. V was pared by 3 bases and J by 0 bases, with 9 bases between.